The rows below give T cell receptor beta chains drawn from one sample of a study of cytomegalovirus exposure and HLA in healthy donors. The protocol was immunoSEQ multiplex PCR, while the TCRdb copy is restricted to in-frame clones and leaves out a portion. The sample holds tens of thousands of clones, roughly 44% seen once. Material: PBMCs. These receptors were obtained from a woman between 45 and 60 years old in good health and CMV-seronegative. Each CDR3 is given with its conserved first and last residue. The order of the fields is clone size, V gene, J gene, D gene, CDR3 protein, CDR3 DNA. The D gene is left open where the match is weak. Some rows mark clone size as missing; the rest say once, few, many or name a class of expanded clone.

clone size: .
V gene: TRBV30
J gene: TRBJ1-1
D gene: TRBD1
CDR3 protein: CAWRRDGQGAEAFF
CDR3 DNA: TGTGCCTGGAGGCGAGATGGACAGGGGGCGGAAGCTTTCTTT

clone size: .
V gene: TRBV18
J gene: TRBJ2-1
D gene: .
CDR3 protein: CASSATRGEQFF
CDR3 DNA: TGTGCCAGCTCCGCGACTAGGGGTGAGCAGTTCTTC

clone size: .
V gene: TRBV30
J gene: TRBJ2-1
D gene: TRBD2
CDR3 protein: CAWSVRSGRRGYNEQFF
CDR3 DNA: TGTGCCTGGAGTGTTCGTAGCGGGCGACGGGGATACAATGAGCAGTTCTTC

clone size: few
V gene: TRBV5-8
J gene: TRBJ1-2
D gene: TRBD1
CDR3 protein: CASSVRGDRNYGYTF
CDR3 DNA: TGTGCCAGCAGCGTCAGGGGGGACCGCAACTATGGCTACACCTTC

clone size: .
V gene: TRBV4-1
J gene: TRBJ1-1
D gene: TRBD1
CDR3 protein: CASSQGLDRASFF
CDR3 DNA: TGCGCCAGCAGCCAAGGCCTCGACAGGGCATCTTTCTTT

clone size: few
V gene: TRBV7-8
J gene: TRBJ2-1
D gene: TRBD2
CDR3 protein: CASSRGLAVVNEQFF
CDR3 DNA: TGTGCCAGCAGCCGGGGACTAGCGGTAGTCAATGAGCAGTTCTTC

clone size: .
V gene: TRBV2
J gene: TRBJ2-2
D gene: TRBD2
CDR3 protein: CASSVSGGRRGELFF
CDR3 DNA: TGTGCCAGCAGTGTTTCGGGGGGGCGCCGGGGGGAGCTGTTTTTT

clone size: .
V gene: TRBV23-1
J gene: TRBJ2-5
D gene: .
CDR3 protein: CASSQSPRAGETQYF
CDR3 DNA: TGCGCCAGCAGTCAATCCCCCAGGGCTGGGGAGACCCAGTACTTC

clone size: few
V gene: TRBV5-1
J gene: TRBJ2-7
D gene: TRBD2
CDR3 protein: CASRPSGGLSYEQYF
CDR3 DNA: TGCGCCAGCAGGCCCAGCGGGGGCCTCTCCTACGAGCAGTACTTC

clone size: .
V gene: TRBV27
J gene: TRBJ2-1
D gene: TRBD2
CDR3 protein: CASSLGLAGGPLDNEQFF
CDR3 DNA: TGTGCCAGCAGTTTAGGGCTAGCGGGAGGGCCTCTGGACAATGAGCAGTTCTTC

clone size: .
V gene: TRBV5-1
J gene: TRBJ2-1
D gene: TRBD1
CDR3 protein: CASSLGQGDNNEQFF
CDR3 DNA: TGCGCCAGCAGCTTGGGCCAGGGGGATAACAATGAGCAGTTCTTC

clone size: .
V gene: TRBV19
J gene: TRBJ1-4
D gene: .
CDR3 protein: CASSISGAKDEKLFF
CDR3 DNA: TGTGCCAGTAGTATCTCAGGGGCTAAGGATGAAAAACTGTTTTTT

clone size: .
V gene: TRBV11-2
J gene: TRBJ1-4
D gene: TRBD1
CDR3 protein: CASSVDRGQEKLFF
CDR3 DNA: TGTGCCAGCAGCGTGGACAGGGGGCAGGAAAAACTGTTTTTT

clone size: .
V gene: TRBV4-1
J gene: TRBJ1-1
D gene: .
CDR3 protein: CASSQEEVRTEAFF
CDR3 DNA: TGCGCCAGCAGCCAAGAGGAGGTTAGGACTGAAGCTTTCTTT

clone size: .
V gene: TRBV11-3
J gene: TRBJ2-7
D gene: TRBD2
CDR3 protein: CASSFNSGSPSYEQYF
CDR3 DNA: TGTGCCAGCAGCTTTAATAGCGGGAGTCCCTCCTACGAGCAGTACTTC

clone size: .
V gene: TRBV10-3
J gene: TRBJ2-3
D gene: TRBD2
CDR3 protein: CAISEGIAGGPSTDTQYF
CDR3 DNA: TGTGCCATCAGTGAAGGGATAGCGGGGGGGCCTAGCACAGATACGCAGTATTTT

clone size: once
V gene: TRBV5-4
J gene: TRBJ2-1
D gene: TRBD1
CDR3 protein: CASSFPGTGPHNEQFF
CDR3 DNA: TGTGCCAGCAGCTTCCCCGGGACAGGGCCCCACAATGAGCAGTTCTTC

clone size: .
V gene: TRBV5-8
J gene: TRBJ2-3
D gene: TRBD2
CDR3 protein: CASSLGLAGVVDTQYF
CDR3 DNA: TGTGCCAGCAGCTTGGGACTAGCGGGAGTCGTGGATACGCAGTATTTT

clone size: .
V gene: TRBV5-4
J gene: TRBJ2-5
D gene: .
CDR3 protein: CASSLGGGAGGETQYF
CDR3 DNA: TGTGCCAGCAGCTTGGGCGGAGGGGCTGGGGGAGAGACCCAGTACTTC

clone size: .
V gene: TRBV5-4
J gene: TRBJ2-5
D gene: TRBD2
CDR3 protein: CASSPGLAGGWETQYF
CDR3 DNA: TGTGCCAGCAGCCCAGGACTAGCGGGGGGATGGGAGACCCAGTACTTC

clone size: .
V gene: TRBV2
J gene: TRBJ2-2
D gene: .
CDR3 protein: CASREGSRALFF
CDR3 DNA: TGTGCCAGCAGGGAGGGGAGCCGCGCACTGTTTTTT

clone size: .
V gene: TRBV19
J gene: TRBJ1-1
D gene: TRBD1
CDR3 protein: CASSRGNRGDTEAFF
CDR3 DNA: TGTGCCAGTAGTAGGGGGAACAGGGGGGACACTGAAGCTTTCTTT